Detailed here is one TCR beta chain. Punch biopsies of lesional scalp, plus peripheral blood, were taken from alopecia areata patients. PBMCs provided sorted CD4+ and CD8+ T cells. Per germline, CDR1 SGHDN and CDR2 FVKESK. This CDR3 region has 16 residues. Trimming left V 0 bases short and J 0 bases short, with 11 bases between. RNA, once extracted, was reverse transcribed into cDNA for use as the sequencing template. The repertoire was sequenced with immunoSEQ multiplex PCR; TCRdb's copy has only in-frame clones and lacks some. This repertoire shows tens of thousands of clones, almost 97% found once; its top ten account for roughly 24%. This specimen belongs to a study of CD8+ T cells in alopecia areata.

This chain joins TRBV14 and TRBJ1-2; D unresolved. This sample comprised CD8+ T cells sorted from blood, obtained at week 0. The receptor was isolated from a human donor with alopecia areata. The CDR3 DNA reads TGTGCCAGCAGCCAAGAGCGGGCAGACCCTAACTATGGCTACACCTTC. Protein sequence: CASSQERADPNYGYTF. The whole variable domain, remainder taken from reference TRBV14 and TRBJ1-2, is EAGVTQFPSHSVIEKGQTVTLRCDPISGHDNLYWYRRVMGKEIKFLLHFVKESKQDESGMPNNRFLAERTGGTYSTLKVQPAELEDSGVYFCASSQERADPNYGYTFGSGTRLTVV.